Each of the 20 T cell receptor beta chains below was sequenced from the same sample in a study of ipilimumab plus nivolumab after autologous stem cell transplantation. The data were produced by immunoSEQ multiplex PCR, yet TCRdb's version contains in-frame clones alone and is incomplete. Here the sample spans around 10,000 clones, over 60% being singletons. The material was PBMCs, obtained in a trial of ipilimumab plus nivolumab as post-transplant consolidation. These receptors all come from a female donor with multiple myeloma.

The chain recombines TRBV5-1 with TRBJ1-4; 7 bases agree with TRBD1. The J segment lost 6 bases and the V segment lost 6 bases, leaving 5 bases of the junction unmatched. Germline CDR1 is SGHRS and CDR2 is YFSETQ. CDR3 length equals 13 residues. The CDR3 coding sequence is TGCGCCAGCAATTCCGGGACAGATGAAAAACTGTTTTTT. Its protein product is CASNSGTDEKLFF.

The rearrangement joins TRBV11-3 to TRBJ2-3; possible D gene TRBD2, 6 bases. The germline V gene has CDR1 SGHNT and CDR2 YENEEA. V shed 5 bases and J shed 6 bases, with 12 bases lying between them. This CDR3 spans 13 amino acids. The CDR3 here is CASSGTEGDTQYF. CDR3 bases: TGTGCCAGCAGCGGGACGGAGGGGGATACGCAGTATTTT.

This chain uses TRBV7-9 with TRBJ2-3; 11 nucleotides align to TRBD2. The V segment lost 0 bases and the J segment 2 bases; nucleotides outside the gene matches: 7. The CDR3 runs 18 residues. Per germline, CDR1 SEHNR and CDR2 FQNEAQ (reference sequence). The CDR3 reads CASSLAVIAGGPTDTQYF. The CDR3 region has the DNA TGTGCCAGCAGCTTAGCTGTAATAGCGGGAGGGCCCACAGATACGCAGTATTTT.

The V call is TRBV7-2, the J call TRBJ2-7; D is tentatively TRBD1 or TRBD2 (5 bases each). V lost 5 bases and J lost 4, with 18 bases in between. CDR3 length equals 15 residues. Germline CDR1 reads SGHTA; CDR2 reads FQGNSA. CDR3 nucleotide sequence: TGTGCCAGCAGCCGTCGGCCCAGGGACCCGTACGAGCAGTACTTC. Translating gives CASSRRPRDPYEQYF. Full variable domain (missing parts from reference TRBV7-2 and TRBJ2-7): GAGVSQSPSNKVTEKGKDVELRCDPISGHTALYWYRQSLGQGLEFLIYFQGNSAPDKSGLPSDRFSAERTGGSVSTLTIQRTQQEDSAVYLCASSRRPRDPYEQYFGPGTRLTVT.

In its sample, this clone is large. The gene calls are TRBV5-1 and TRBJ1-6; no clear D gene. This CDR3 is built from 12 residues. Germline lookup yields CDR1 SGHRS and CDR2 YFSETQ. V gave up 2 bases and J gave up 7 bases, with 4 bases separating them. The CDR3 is CASSFANSPLHF. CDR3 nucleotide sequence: TGCGCCAGCAGCTTTGCCAATTCACCCCTCCACTTT.

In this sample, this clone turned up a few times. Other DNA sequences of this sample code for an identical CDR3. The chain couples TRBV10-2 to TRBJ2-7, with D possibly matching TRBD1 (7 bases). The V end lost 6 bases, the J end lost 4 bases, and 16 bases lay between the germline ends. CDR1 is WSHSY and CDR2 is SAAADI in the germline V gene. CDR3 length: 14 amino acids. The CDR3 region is CASRAGTDSYEQYF. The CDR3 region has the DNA TGCGCCAGCAGGGCGGGGACAGACTCATACGAGCAGTACTTC.

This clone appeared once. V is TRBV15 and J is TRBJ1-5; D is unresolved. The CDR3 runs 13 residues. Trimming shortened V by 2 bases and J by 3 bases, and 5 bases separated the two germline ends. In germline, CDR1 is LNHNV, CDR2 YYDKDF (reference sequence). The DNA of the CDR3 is TGTGCCACCAGCAGAAGCTCCAATCAGCCCCAGCATTTT. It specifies CATSRSSNQPQHF. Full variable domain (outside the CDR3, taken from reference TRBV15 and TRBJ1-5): DAMVIQNPRYQVTQFGKPVTLSCSQTLNHNVMYWYQQKSSQAPKLLFHYYDKDFNNEADTPDNFQSRRPNTSFCFLDIRSPGLGDTAMYLCATSRSSNQPQHFGDGTRLSIL.

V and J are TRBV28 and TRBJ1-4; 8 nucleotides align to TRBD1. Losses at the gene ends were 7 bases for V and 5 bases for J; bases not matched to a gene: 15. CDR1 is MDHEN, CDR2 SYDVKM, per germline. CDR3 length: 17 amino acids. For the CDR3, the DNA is TGTGCCAGCACCAGGAACCATGCCGGGACAGGAAATGAAAAACTGTTTTTT. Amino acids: CASTRNHAGTGNEKLFF.

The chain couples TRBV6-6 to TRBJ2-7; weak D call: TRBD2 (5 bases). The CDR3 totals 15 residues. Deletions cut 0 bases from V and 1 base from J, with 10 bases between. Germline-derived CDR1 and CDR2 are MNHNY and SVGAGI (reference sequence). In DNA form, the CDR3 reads TGTGCCAGCAGTTACTCGCAGACGGGATCCTACGAGCAGTACTTC. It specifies CASSYSQTGSYEQYF.

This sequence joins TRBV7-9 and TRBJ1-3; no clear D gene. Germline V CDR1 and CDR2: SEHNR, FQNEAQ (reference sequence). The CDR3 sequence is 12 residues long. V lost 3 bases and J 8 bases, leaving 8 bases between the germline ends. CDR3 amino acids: CASSFLRDTIYF. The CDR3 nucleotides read TGTGCCAGCAGCTTTCTTCGGGACACCATATATTTT.

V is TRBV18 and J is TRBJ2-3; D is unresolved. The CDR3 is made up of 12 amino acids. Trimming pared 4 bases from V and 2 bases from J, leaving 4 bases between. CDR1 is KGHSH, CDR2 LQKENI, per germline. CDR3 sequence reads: CASSQTTDTQYF. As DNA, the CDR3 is TGTGCCAGCTCACAGACCACAGATACGCAGTATTTT.

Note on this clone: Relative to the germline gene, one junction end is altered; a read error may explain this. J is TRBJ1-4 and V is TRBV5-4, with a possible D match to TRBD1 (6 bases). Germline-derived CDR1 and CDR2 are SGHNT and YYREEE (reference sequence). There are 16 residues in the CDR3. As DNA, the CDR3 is TGCGCCAGCAGCCGAACAAGAGGGGGGTATAGTGAAAAACTGTTTTTT. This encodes CASSRTRGGYSEKLFF.

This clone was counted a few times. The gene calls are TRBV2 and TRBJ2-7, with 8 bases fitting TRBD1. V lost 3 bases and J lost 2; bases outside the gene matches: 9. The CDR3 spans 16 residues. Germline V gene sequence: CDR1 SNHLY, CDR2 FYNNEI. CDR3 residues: CASSDQADRATYEQYF. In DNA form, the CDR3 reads TGTGCCAGCAGTGACCAAGCGGACAGGGCTACCTACGAGCAGTACTTC.

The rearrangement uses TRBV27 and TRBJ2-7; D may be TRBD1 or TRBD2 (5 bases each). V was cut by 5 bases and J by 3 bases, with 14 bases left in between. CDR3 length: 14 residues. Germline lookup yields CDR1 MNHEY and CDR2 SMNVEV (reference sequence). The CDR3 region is CASSGSGAFYEQYF. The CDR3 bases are TGTGCCAGCAGTGGATCCGGGGCCTTCTACGAGCAGTACTTC.

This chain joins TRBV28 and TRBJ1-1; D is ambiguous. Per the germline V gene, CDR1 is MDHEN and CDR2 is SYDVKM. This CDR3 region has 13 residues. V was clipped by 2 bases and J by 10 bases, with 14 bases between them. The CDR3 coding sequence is TGTGCCAGCAGTTTAACGGGGTGGGAGGCAGCTTTCTTT. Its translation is CASSLTGWEAAFF.

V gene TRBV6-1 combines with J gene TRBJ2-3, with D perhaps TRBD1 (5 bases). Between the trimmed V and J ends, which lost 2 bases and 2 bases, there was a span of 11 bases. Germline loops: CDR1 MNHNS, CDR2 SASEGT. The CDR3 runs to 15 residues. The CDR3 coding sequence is TGTGCCAGCAGTGAATGGGGCGACCCCACAGATACGCAGTATTTT. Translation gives CASSEWGDPTDTQYF.

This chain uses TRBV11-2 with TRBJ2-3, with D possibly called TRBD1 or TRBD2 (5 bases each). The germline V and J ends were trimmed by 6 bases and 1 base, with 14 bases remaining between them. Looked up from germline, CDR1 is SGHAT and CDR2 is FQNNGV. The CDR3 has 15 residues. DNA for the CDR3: TGTGCCAGCAGTCCCACCTTGGGGGGCACAGATACGCAGTATTTT. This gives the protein CASSPTLGGTDTQYF.

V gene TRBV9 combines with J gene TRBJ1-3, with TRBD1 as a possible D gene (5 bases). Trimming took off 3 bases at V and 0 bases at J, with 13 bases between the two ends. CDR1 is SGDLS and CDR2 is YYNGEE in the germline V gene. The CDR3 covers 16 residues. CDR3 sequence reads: CASSGGEGSSGNTIYF. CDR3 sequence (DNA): TGTGCCAGCAGCGGGGGGGAGGGAAGCTCTGGAAACACCATATATTTT.

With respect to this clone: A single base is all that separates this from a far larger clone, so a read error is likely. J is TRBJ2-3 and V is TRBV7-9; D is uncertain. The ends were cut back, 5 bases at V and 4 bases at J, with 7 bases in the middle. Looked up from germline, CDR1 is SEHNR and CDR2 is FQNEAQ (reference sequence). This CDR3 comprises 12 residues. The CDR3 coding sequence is TGTGCCAGCAGCGTAGGTTCAGATACGCAGTATTTT. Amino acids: CASSVGSDTQYF.

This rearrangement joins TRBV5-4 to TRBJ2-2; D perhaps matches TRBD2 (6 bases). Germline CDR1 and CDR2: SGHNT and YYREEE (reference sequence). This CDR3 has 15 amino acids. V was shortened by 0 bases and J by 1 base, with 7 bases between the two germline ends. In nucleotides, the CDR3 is TGTGCCAGCAGCTTGGTTAGCGGGAACACCGGGGAGCTGTTTTTT. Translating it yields CASSLVSGNTGELFF.